These 23 T cell receptor beta chains originate from one sample sequenced in a study of T cell repertoires in cytomegalovirus infection. These receptors lack a known antigen. MiXCR was run by TCRdb on the reads, yielding one entry per CDR3 protein. The data show approximately 340,000 distinct CDR3 sequences, around 29% seen once. This sample comprised cultured PBMCs, obtained from culture after CMV antigen stimulation. These receptors all stem from a human donor in good health (CMV status not recorded). Some clones in this sample may be carry-over from other donors' samples.

This sequence joins TRBV7-9 and TRBJ2-7; tentative D call: TRBD1 (5 bases). V was shortened by 5 bases and J by 1 base, with 21 bases between the two germline ends. The V gene's germline CDR1 is SEHNR and CDR2 FQNEAQ (reference sequence). The CDR3 sequence is 17 residues long. The CDR3 region is CASSPILSGKASYEQYF. The DNA of the CDR3 is TGTGCCAGCAGCCCAATACTATCAGGGAAGGCATCCTACGAGCAGTACTTC.

The rearrangement uses TRBV6-1 and TRBJ1-3; D is uncertain. This CDR3 contains 15 residues. V was clipped by 1 base and J by 0 bases, with 7 bases between them. Germline CDR1 is MNHNS and CDR2 is SASEGT. The CDR3 DNA reads as TGTGCCAGCAGTGAAGTTTCGAGCTCTGGAAACACCATATATTTT. This codes for CASSEVSSSGNTIYF.

CDR3 protein: CASSLRGYYEQYF. CDR3 nucleotide sequence: TGTGCCAGCAGCTTAAGAGGGTACTACGAGCAGTACTTC. The V gene is TRBV5-6, the J gene TRBJ2-7; TRBD2 is a possible D gene (5 bases). CDR3 size: 13 residues. Per the germline V gene, CDR1 is SGHDT and CDR2 is YYEEEE. V lost 2 bases, J lost 3 bases, and 9 bases lay in between.

A few counts support this clonotype. The gene calls are TRBV7-9 and TRBJ2-1; D is undetermined. Trimming took off 2 bases at V and 5 bases at J, with 16 bases between the two ends. This CDR3 is built from 16 residues. Germline CDR1 is SEHNR and CDR2 is FQNEAQ (reference sequence). This CDR3 reads CASSLRRNSPHNEQFF. CDR3 nucleotide sequence: TGTGCCAGCAGCTTACGCAGAAATTCACCCCACAATGAGCAGTTCTTC. Using reference TRBV7-9 and TRBJ2-1 for the parts outside the CDR3, the full variable domain is DTGVSQNPRHKITKRGQNVTFRCDPISEHNRLYWYRQTLGQGPEFLTYFQNEAQLEKSRLLSDRFSAERPKGSFSTLEIQRTEQGDSAMYLCASSLRRNSPHNEQFFGPGTRLTVL.

The chain joins TRBV6-2 or TRBV6-3 to TRBJ1-5; 7 positions agree with TRBD1. CDR1 MNHEY and CDR2 SVGEGT come from the germline V gene. The CDR3 consists of 15 residues. After removal of 8 bases from V and 0 bases from J, the junction contained 7 bases not matched to a gene. The CDR3 here is CASGLTGSSNQPQHF. The CDR3 DNA reads TGTGCCAGCGGCCTGACAGGGAGTAGCAATCAGCCCCAGCATTTT.

J is TRBJ1-1 and V is TRBV6-1; D remains ambiguous. The V end lost 2 bases, the J end lost 8 bases, and 15 bases lay between the germline ends. This CDR3 is built from 14 residues. Looked up from germline, CDR1 is MNHNS and CDR2 is SASEGT. CDR3 DNA: TGTGCCAGCAGTGAAAAGGGAGGACGGCAAGAAGCTTTCTTT. It is translated as CASSEKGGRQEAFF.

A few counts support this clonotype. This chain connects TRBV7-4 to TRBJ1-5; 8 bases are shared with TRBD1. This CDR3 region has 15 residues. The trim removed 4 bases at V and 6 bases at J, leaving 8 bases unmatched. Germline V CDR1 and CDR2: SGHVT, SQSDAQ. DNA for the CDR3: TGTGCCAGCAGCTCCGAGGACAGGGCGACTCAGCCCCAGCATTTT. As protein: CASSSEDRATQPQHF.

This clonotype was observed at least ten times. The chain employs TRBV20-1 and TRBJ2-2; D remains unclear. The CDR3 totals 13 residues. Germline CDR1 and CDR2: DFQATT and SNEGSKA (reference sequence). Trimming removed 3 bases from V and 7 bases from J, with 12 bases in between. CDR3 sequence (DNA): TGCAGTGCTAGTGCTACGTTAGGCGGGGAGCTGTTTTTT. Residues: CSASATLGGELFF.

This clonotype showed up just a few times. The chain uses TRBV7-8 and TRBJ2-1, with D tentatively TRBD1 (5 bases). The germline gives CDR1 SGHVS, CDR2 FQNEAQ. The CDR3 has 14 amino acids. V lost 5 bases to trimming and J lost 8 bases, with 16 bases between them. The CDR3 is CASSAPWTLDEQFF. The CDR3, as DNA: TGTGCCAGCAGCGCCCCATGGACACTCGATGAGCAGTTCTTC.

This sequence joins TRBV7-6 and TRBJ1-5; perhaps TRBD1 as D (6 bases). The V and J ends lost 2 bases and 7 bases respectively, with 6 bases between them. Germline V lookup: CDR1 SGHVS, CDR2 FNYEAQ. This CDR3 has 12 amino acids. The CDR3 here is CASSLQGQPQHF. CDR3 coding DNA: TGTGCCAGCAGCTTACAGGGGCAGCCCCAGCATTTT.

The J gene is TRBJ2-6, the V gene TRBV28; D gene ambiguous. The CDR3 loop spans 14 amino acids. The V and J ends lost 4 bases and 3 bases respectively, with 7 bases between them. Germline CDR1 MDHEN, CDR2 SYDVKM. The CDR3 sequence is CASSSVIGANVLTF. The CDR3 DNA reads as TGTGCCAGCAGTTCCGTCATTGGGGCCAACGTCCTGACTTTC.

The V call is TRBV7-8, the J call TRBJ2-2; 8 bases fit TRBD2. There are 16 residues in the CDR3. The trim removed 4 bases at V and 0 bases at J, leaving 4 bases unmatched. Germline lookup yields CDR1 SGHVS and CDR2 FQNEAQ. CDR3 nucleotide sequence: TGTGCCAGCAGCTATTTAGCGGGGACGAACACCGGGGAGCTGTTTTTT. Its protein is CASSYLAGTNTGELFF.

In its sample, this clonotype was seen many times. The rearrangement joins TRBV5-8 to TRBJ2-7, with TRBD1 identical over 8 bases. Germline V gene sequence: CDR1 SGHTS, CDR2 YDEGEE. There are 14 residues in the CDR3. V lost 0 bases, J lost 3 bases, and 2 bases stayed unmatched. The CDR3 here is CASSLGQGLYEQYF. CDR3 DNA sequence: TGTGCCAGCAGCTTGGGACAGGGGCTCTACGAGCAGTACTTC.

The chain has TRBV20-1 and TRBJ1-1; D is perhaps TRBD1 (6 bases). Germline-derived CDR1 and CDR2 are DFQATT and SNEGSKA (reference sequence). V lost 1 base, J lost 0 bases, and 9 bases lay in between. CDR3 length equals 14 residues. The CDR3 sequence: CSARGGAVNTEAFF. DNA of the CDR3: TGCAGTGCTAGAGGGGGGGCTGTGAACACTGAAGCTTTCTTT.

This clonotype was counted a single time. V usage is TRBV19 and J usage is TRBJ1-1; D not certain. The germline V gene has CDR1 LNHDA and CDR2 SQIVND (reference sequence). V lost 3 bases to trimming and J lost 0 bases, with 11 bases between them. CDR3 length: 15 amino acids. CDR3 sequence: CASSIGWAMNTEAFF. The CDR3 nucleotides read TGTGCCAGTAGTATCGGATGGGCCATGAACACTGAAGCTTTCTTT.

This clonotype has ten or more counts. The gene calls are TRBV7-8 and TRBJ1-4; a possible D gene is TRBD1 (5 bases). The CDR3 covers 17 residues. Trimming shortened V by 6 bases and J by 1 base, and 18 bases separated the two germline ends. Germline V gene lookup returns CDR1 SGHVS and CDR2 FQNEAQ. This CDR3 is CASRSPGRAGTNEKLFF. The CDR3 region has the DNA TGTGCCAGCAGATCCCCCGGCAGGGCGGGAACTAATGAAAAACTGTTTTTT.

Many counts were recorded for this clonotype. The rearrangement links TRBV7-6 to TRBJ1-4; tentative D call: TRBD1 (5 bases). V was clipped by 3 bases and J by 5 bases, with 13 bases between them. The CDR3 sequence is 15 residues long. The V gene's germline CDR1 is SGHVS and CDR2 FNYEAQ. As DNA, the CDR3 is TGTGCCAGCAGCTTGATGGGACGGGACAATGAAAAACTGTTTTTT. This gives the protein CASSLMGRDNEKLFF.

This clonotype was detected ten times or more. The chain recombines TRBV6-4 with TRBJ2-1; D may correspond to TRBD1 or TRBD2 (6 bases each). Germline V lookup: CDR1 MRHNA, CDR2 SNTAGT. The V end lost 0 bases, the J end lost 7 bases, and 10 bases lay between the germline ends. The CDR3 length is 14 residues. The CDR3, as DNA: TGTGCCAGCAGTGACTCGGGGGGCCGGAATGAGCAGTTCTTC. It yields the protein CASSDSGGRNEQFF.

This clonotype was counted ten times or more. The chain is built from TRBV6-1 and TRBJ2-1, with TRBD2 identical over 7 bases. From germline, CDR1 is MNHNS and CDR2 SASEGT. This CDR3 has 16 amino acids. The ends lost 8 bases at V and 5 bases at J; junction bases unmatched: 15. CDR3 nucleotides: TGTGCCAGCGGGACTACCGGGACCAGAGTCAACAATGAGCAGTTCTTC. This sequence encodes CASGTTGTRVNNEQFF.

This clonotype has just a few counts. The genes are TRBV19 and TRBJ2-7; the D is unclear. Trimming cost V 5 bases and J 0 bases, with 5 bases left between them. This CDR3 region has 12 residues. Per the germline V gene, CDR1 is LNHDA and CDR2 is SQIVND (reference sequence). CDR3 nucleotides: TGTGCCAGTAGTGACATCTCCTACGAGCAGTACTTC. Protein sequence: CASSDISYEQYF.

The chain uses TRBV7-6 and TRBJ1-5; D may be TRBD1 (6 bases). The germline V gene encodes CDR1 SGHVS and CDR2 FNYEAQ. The CDR3 has 16 amino acids. V lost 3 bases and J lost 2, with 14 bases in between. CDR3 protein: CASSLDSASGNQPQHF. As DNA, the CDR3 is TGTGCCAGCAGCTTGGACAGTGCCTCCGGCAATCAGCCCCAGCATTTT.

The chain recombines TRBV5-1 with TRBJ2-6; D is unclear. V lost 0 bases and J 1 base, leaving 5 bases between the germline ends. The length of the CDR3 is 15 residues. The germline gives CDR1 SGHRS, CDR2 YFSETQ. CDR3 sequence (DNA): TGCGCCAGCAGCTTGGCTCCATCTGGGGCCAACGTCCTGACTTTC. Residues: CASSLAPSGANVLTF.

This sequence joins TRBV12-3 or TRBV12-4 and TRBJ2-3; 7 positions agree with TRBD1. The CDR3 extends over 16 amino acids. Losses at the gene ends were 5 bases for V and 4 bases for J; bases not matched to a gene: 12. The CDR3 loop reads CASSLQGSLTPDTQYF. DNA of the CDR3: TGTGCCAGCAGTCTACAGGGGTCTCTTACTCCAGATACGCAGTATTTT.